The 32 T cell receptor beta chains given below trace back to one sample, sequenced in a study of OX40 agonist ivuxolimab in advanced cancers. Sequencing used immunoSEQ multiplex PCR; TCRdb keeps in-frame clones, though not all of them. The sample has some 140,000 clones; 90% to 95% are singletons. This sample comprised CD4+ or CD8+ T cells sorted from blood, obtained in a trial of the OX40 agonist ivuxolimab. Every receptor here comes from an adult with an advanced solid tumor such as melanoma, head and neck, liver or kidney cancer.

The V and J genes are TRBV23-1 and TRBJ1-5; no firm D call. TRBV23-1 belongs to the ORF category, with a function that is uncertain. The CDR3 has 16 amino acids. Trimming stripped 0 bases from V and 4 bases from J, with 13 bases between. In DNA form, the CDR3 reads TGCGCCAGCAGTCAATCGCGCCAGGTTAGGAATCAGCCCCAGCATTTT. Amino acids: CASSQSRQVRNQPQHF.

The chain couples TRBV25-1 to TRBJ2-3, with D maybe TRBD1 (6 bases). The CDR3 length is 15 residues. V gave up 3 bases and J gave up 2 bases, with 12 bases separating them. The V gene's germline CDR1 is MGHDK and CDR2 SYGVNS. The chain's CDR3 is CASSDGTQYTDTQYF. The CDR3 DNA reads as TGTGCCAGCAGTGACGGGACACAGTACACAGATACGCAGTATTTT.

The chain combines TRBV6-5 with TRBJ1-3; D uncertain. V lost 0 bases and J 4 bases, leaving 13 bases between the germline ends. CDR1 is MNHEY and CDR2 is SVGAGI in the germline V gene. The CDR3 is 16 residues long. DNA of the CDR3: TGTGCCAGCAGTTACTCCTTAGGTTTACTCGGAAACACCATATATTTT. Translated: CASSYSLGLLGNTIYF.

The chain employs TRBV7-2 and TRBJ2-5; D possibly corresponds to TRBD1 (5 bases). The better agreement between TRBJ2-7 and the DNA end casts doubt on the J call. Germline CDR1 and CDR2: SGHTA and FQGNSA. The CDR3 extends over 14 amino acids. CDR3 nucleotide sequence: TGTGCCAGCAGCCCCCAAGGGCAGGGTGACGAGCAGTACTTC. Residues: CASSPQGQGDEQYF.

A note on this clone: The same CDR3 also results from other DNA sequences found in this sample. This rearrangement joins TRBV7-3 to TRBJ2-5; D is perhaps TRBD2 (5 bases). The V end lost 0 bases, the J end lost 3 bases, and 5 bases lay between the germline ends. CDR3 size: 13 residues. Germline V CDR1 and CDR2: SGHTA, FQGTGA. The CDR3 region is CASSLTREETQYF. CDR3 sequence (DNA): TGTGCCAGCAGCTTAACGAGGGAAGAGACCCAGTACTTC.

This rearrangement joins TRBV27 to TRBJ2-7; D assignment may be TRBD1 or TRBD2 (6 bases each). The V and J ends lost 2 bases and 6 bases respectively, with 11 bases between them. Germline V gives CDR1 MNHEY, CDR2 SMNVEV (reference sequence). The CDR3 runs to 13 residues. CDR3 bases: TGTGCCAGCAGTTTAGAGGGGGGCGGCGAGCAGTACTTC. Translation: CASSLEGGGEQYF.

This chain connects TRBV4-2 to TRBJ2-1; D perhaps matches TRBD1 (6 bases). This CDR3 comprises 14 residues. The V gene's germline CDR1 is LGHNA and CDR2 YNFKEQ. Trimming removed 3 bases from V and 8 bases from J, with 14 bases in between. CDR3 DNA sequence: TGTGCCAGCAGCCAGGAGACAGGTAGTCATGAGCAGTTCTTC. Translation: CASSQETGSHEQFF.

The sample holds one count of this clone. The V gene is TRBV7-9, the J gene TRBJ2-3; no clear D gene. Germline assignment: CDR1 SEHNR and CDR2 FQNEAQ (reference sequence). V shed 2 bases and J shed 1 base, with 7 bases lying between them. The CDR3 length is 14 residues. CDR3 sequence (DNA): TGTGCCAGCAGCTTAATCCCGGGCACAGATACGCAGTATTTT. Encoded protein: CASSLIPGTDTQYF.

The chain recombines TRBV7-3 with TRBJ1-1; D call uncertain. The V gene lost 8 bases and the J gene lost 2 bases, with 12 bases spanning the gap. The CDR3 totals 13 residues. Germline lookup yields CDR1 SGHTA and CDR2 FQGTGA. CDR3 coding DNA: TGTGCCAGCGGTACGGGTGGTAACACTGAAGCTTTCTTT. Protein: CASGTGGNTEAFF. Full variable domain (remainder filled in from reference TRBV7-3 and TRBJ1-1): GAGVSQTPSNKVTEKGKYVELRCDPISGHTALYWYRQSLGQGPEFLIYFQGTGAADDSGLPNDRFFAVRPEGSVSTLKIQRTERGDSAVYLCASGTGGNTEAFFGQGTRLTVV.

V and J are TRBV6-1 and TRBJ2-7; either TRBD1 or TRBD2 may supply D (5 bases each). CDR1 and CDR2 from the germline V gene are MNHNS and SASEGT. The CDR3 extends over 13 amino acids. The V end lost 5 bases, the J end lost 9 bases, and 17 bases lay between the germline ends. The CDR3: CASSWDLSTPQYF. The DNA for the CDR3 is TGTGCCAGCAGTTGGGACCTCTCCACCCCGCAGTACTTC.

The chain uses TRBV7-2 and TRBJ1-4; a possible D gene is TRBD1 (6 bases). This CDR3 has 14 amino acids. Germline lookup yields CDR1 SGHTA and CDR2 FQGNSA. V lost 4 bases and J lost 8, with 14 bases in between. The CDR3 DNA reads TGTGCCAGCAGCTCCTCCGGGACAATAGAAAAACTGTTTTTT. It encodes CASSSSGTIEKLFF.

The chain carries TRBV6-5 and TRBJ1-4, with no clear D. V was pared by 8 bases and J by 4 bases, with 11 bases between. The V gene's germline CDR1 is MNHEY and CDR2 SVGAGI. This CDR3 region has 13 residues. CDR3 residues: CASHAALNEKLFF. The CDR3 nucleotides are TGTGCCAGCCACGCAGCCCTTAATGAAAAACTGTTTTTT.

The chain carries TRBV10-3 and TRBJ2-3, with D possibly matching TRBD2 (5 bases). V was pared by 8 bases and J by 7 bases, with 16 bases between. Germline V gives CDR1 ENHRY, CDR2 SYGVKD. The CDR3 runs 13 residues. The CDR3: CAIRGTPQNTQYF. In DNA form, the CDR3 reads TGTGCCATCCGGGGAACTCCACAGAATACGCAGTATTTT.

This clone was detected once. CDR3: CATRRDRASAEAFF. The CDR3 DNA reads as TGTGCCACCAGGAGGGACAGGGCCAGCGCTGAAGCTTTCTTT. The chain links TRBV15 to TRBJ1-1; the match to TRBD1 covers 9 bases. Trimming cost V 6 bases and J 6 bases; bases outside gene matches: 8. Germline loops: CDR1 LNHNV, CDR2 YYDKDF (reference sequence). This CDR3 has 14 amino acids.

This clone was detected once. The chain employs TRBV5-4 and TRBJ2-3, with 10 bases fitting TRBD2. Germline CDR1 SGHNT, CDR2 YYREEE (reference sequence). The CDR3 runs 16 residues. V lost 4 bases, J lost 3 bases, and 8 bases stayed unmatched. The CDR3 loop is CASSLVDSGGTDTQYF. CDR3 nucleotide sequence: TGTGCCAGCAGCCTGGTTGATAGCGGGGGGACAGATACGCAGTATTTT.

J is TRBJ2-4 and V is TRBV7-9; D may be TRBD2 (6 bases). Germline V gene sequence: CDR1 SEHNR, CDR2 FQNEAQ (reference sequence). V lost 6 bases, J lost 7 bases, and 22 bases lay in between. The CDR3 has 16 residues. The CDR3 sequence: CASSLEVTTSANIQYF. The CDR3 region has the DNA TGTGCCAGCAGTCTTGAGGTCACGACTAGTGCGAACATTCAGTACTTC. The full variable domain, completed using reference TRBV7-9 and TRBJ2-4, is DTGVSQNPRHKITKRGQNVTFRCDPISEHNRLYWYRQTLGQGPEFLTYFQNEAQLEKSRLLSDRFSAERPKGSFSTLEIQRTEQGDSAMYLCASSLEVTTSANIQYFGAGTRLSVL.

The genes are TRBV7-9 and TRBJ2-7, with 9 bases matching TRBD2. Germline V gene lookup returns CDR1 SEHNR and CDR2 FQNEAQ (reference sequence). The CDR3 spans 14 residues. V was pared by 5 bases and J by 6 bases, with 8 bases of the junction left unmatched. The CDR3 loop reads CASSQEGLASEQYF. CDR3 DNA: TGTGCCAGCAGCCAAGAGGGACTAGCATCCGAGCAGTACTTC.

This CDR3 reads CASKVFGDRLDQPQHF. As DNA, the CDR3 is TGTGCCAGCAAAGTATTTGGGGATAGACTTGATCAGCCCCAGCATTTT. V is TRBV6-6 and J is TRBJ1-5, with unresolved D. Germline V gene data show CDR1 as MNHNY and CDR2 as SVGAGI (reference sequence). The CDR3 sequence is 16 residues long. V lost 7 bases to trimming and J lost 5 bases, with 21 bases between them.

The V call is TRBV28, the J call TRBJ1-1, with unresolved D. CDR3 length equals 14 residues. Germline V lookup: CDR1 MDHEN, CDR2 SYDVKM. The V gene lost 7 bases and the J gene lost 3 bases, with 15 bases spanning the gap. CDR3 sequence reads: CASTIGDGYTEAFF. The DNA for the CDR3 is TGTGCCAGCACCATAGGTGACGGTTACACTGAAGCTTTCTTT.

The J gene is TRBJ2-5, the V gene TRBV9, with D maybe TRBD1 (7 bases). CDR1 and CDR2 from the germline V gene are SGDLS and YYNGEE. The CDR3 has 13 residues. V lost 3 bases to trimming and J lost 4 bases, with 10 bases between them. The DNA of the CDR3 is TGTGCCAGCAGCGCCCAGGGGGGAGAGACCCAGTACTTC. As protein: CASSAQGGETQYF.

This rearrangement joins TRBV9 to TRBJ1-3, with TRBD1 as a possible D gene (5 bases). This CDR3 region has 16 residues. The germline CDR1 and CDR2 sequences are SGDLS and YYNGEE. V was pared by 0 bases and J by 1 base, with 11 bases between. The CDR3 nucleotides read TGTGCCAGCAGCGTAGGTGGCAGGGCTTCTGGAAACACCATATATTTT. Translating gives CASSVGGRASGNTIYF.

The J gene is TRBJ2-1, the V gene TRBV5-1, with TRBD1 as a possible D gene (6 bases). The CDR3 contains 15 residues. The germline V and J ends were trimmed by 1 base and 3 bases, with 11 bases remaining between them. Per the germline V gene, CDR1 is SGHRS and CDR2 is YFSETQ. CDR3 residues: CASSLQGSVYNEQFF. In DNA, the CDR3 is TGCGCCAGCAGCTTGCAGGGGTCGGTCTACAATGAGCAGTTCTTC.

The V and J genes are TRBV5-5 and TRBJ2-2; D assignment may be TRBD1 or TRBD2 (6 bases each). This CDR3 is 16 amino acids long. The V gene lost 7 bases and the J gene lost 3 bases, with 19 bases spanning the gap. CDR1 is SGHKS and CDR2 is YYEKEE in the germline V gene (reference sequence). CDR3 amino acids: CASLRGQYGDTGELFF. The CDR3 DNA reads TGTGCCAGCCTTCGGGGGCAGTATGGGGACACCGGGGAGCTGTTTTTT.

The chain combines TRBV6-6 with TRBJ2-7, with D unresolved. Germline V gene data show CDR1 as MNHNY and CDR2 as SVGAGI (reference sequence). The CDR3 totals 14 residues. The ends were cut back, 6 bases at V and 3 bases at J, with 15 bases in the middle. CDR3 DNA sequence: TGTGCCAGCAGGCCCGACGCATTCTTCTACGAGCAGTACTTC. This translates into CASRPDAFFYEQYF.

V usage is TRBV18 and J usage is TRBJ1-1; D might be TRBD1 (6 bases). V was clipped by 1 base and J by 6 bases, with 12 bases between them. Looked up from germline, CDR1 is KGHSH and CDR2 is LQKENI. This CDR3 has 14 amino acids. The DNA for the CDR3 is TGTGCCAGCTCACCACGGGACACTGGATCTGAAGCTTTCTTT. Translated: CASSPRDTGSEAFF. Looking up the rest from reference TRBV18 and TRBJ1-1 gives the full variable domain: NAGVMQNPRHLVRRRGQEARLRCSPMKGHSHVYWYRQLPEEGLKFMVYLQKENIIDESGMPKERFSAEFPKEGPSILRIQQVVRGDSAAYFCASSPRDTGSEAFFGQGTRLTVV.

This clone was counted between two and nine times. The chain uses TRBV29-1 and TRBJ1-5, with D perhaps TRBD1 (6 bases). Trimming removed 7 bases at V and 4 bases at J, with 11 bases between. Germline loops: CDR1 SQVTM, CDR2 ANQGSEA. CDR3 length: 12 residues. CDR3 in amino acids: CSAGTPNQPQHF. CDR3 DNA sequence: TGCAGCGCCGGGACACCGAATCAGCCCCAGCATTTT.

The CDR3 coding sequence is TGTGCCAGCAGTTACTCGGGCGAGACCCAGTACTTC. Translating it yields CASSYSGETQYF. The V gene is TRBV6-5, the J gene TRBJ2-5; the D is unclear. Germline-derived CDR1 and CDR2 are MNHEY and SVGAGI. The V gene lost 0 bases and the J gene lost 5 bases, with 4 bases spanning the gap. The length of the CDR3 is 12 residues.

This clone has just one count. The chain has TRBV6-5 and TRBJ2-7; no reliable D call. This CDR3 has 13 residues. Per germline, CDR1 MNHEY and CDR2 SVGAGI. V lost 7 bases and J 1 base, leaving 11 bases between the germline ends. The CDR3 protein is CASTPPSSYEQYF. The CDR3 DNA is TGTGCCAGCACCCCACCTTCGTCCTACGAGCAGTACTTC.

CDR3 region: CASSELRTSGGRETQYF. The CDR3 DNA reads TGTGCCAGCAGTGAACTTAGGACTAGCGGGGGGAGGGAGACCCAGTACTTC. This chain uses TRBV25-1 with TRBJ2-5; 14 nucleotides match TRBD2. V trimming: 2 bases; J trimming: 5 bases; junction bases outside the gene matches: 7. CDR3 length: 17 amino acids. CDR1 and CDR2 from the germline V gene are MGHDK and SYGVNS.

The chain uses TRBV9 and TRBJ2-7, with unresolved D. The CDR3 length is 14 residues. From germline, CDR1 is SGDLS and CDR2 YYNGEE. V was clipped by 4 bases and J by 2 bases, with 13 bases between them. CDR3 sequence: CASSPSHGTYEQYF. In nucleotides, the CDR3 is TGTGCCAGCAGCCCATCTCACGGAACCTACGAGCAGTACTTC.

This clone was picked up one time. The gene calls are TRBV19 and TRBJ2-2, with D possibly TRBD2 on 7 matching bases. CDR3 length: 18 residues. V gave up 9 bases and J gave up 0 bases, with 23 bases separating them. Germline V gives CDR1 LNHDA, CDR2 SQIVND (reference sequence). The CDR3 reads CASKPGGQSGANTGELFF. Here the CDR3 DNA reads TGTGCCAGCAAACCGGGGGGCCAGTCCGGCGCGAACACCGGGGAGCTGTTTTTT.

This sequence joins TRBV29-1 and TRBJ1-2; 8 nucleotides line up with TRBD1. The germline CDR1 and CDR2 sequences are SQVTM and ANQGSEA. The CDR3 is 12 residues long. The V segment lost 6 bases and the J segment 4 bases; nucleotides outside the gene matches: 4. This CDR3 is CSVGGQGYGYTF. For the CDR3, the DNA is TGCAGCGTCGGTGGACAGGGCTATGGCTACACCTTC.